This entry concerns a single T cell receptor (beta chain). Antigen: not known. The CDR3 does not close with the conserved phenylalanine or tryptophan, likely indicating a read error. These data belong to a study of tumor-infiltrating lymphocytes in primary liver carcinoma. Study overall: The study enrolled male and female patients aged 30 to 69 years. Broader study findings: Tumor region pairs outstripped tumor-adjacent and tumor-blood pairs in overlap.

Without any cell sorting, roughly 18-31 mg of bulk tissue yielded co-extracted RNA and DNA. Resecting the tumor surgically was how the patients' primary liver carcinoma was treated. V shed 7 bases and J shed 2 bases, with 18 bases lying between them. CDR3 size: 15 residues. CDR1 is SQVTM and CDR2 is ANQGSEA in the germline V gene. Total RNA amounting to around 540 ng was the source from which TCR beta cDNA was made with a constant-region primer. Amplification in three nested multiplex PCR rounds with slightly modified ARM-PCR gave rise to TCR beta libraries. The study ran its first two PCR rounds for roughly 11 cycles each, using TRBV1-TRBV30 forward primers and a C-beta reverse primer. TCRdb reanalysed the multiplex PCR reads using MiXCR and keeps one entry per CDR3 protein. Of 40,000 or so distinct CDR3 sequences in the sample, more than 60% were seen once.

Source material: tumor-adjacent normal liver tissue. The sequence was obtained from a man aged 40-55 years with primary liver carcinoma and hepatitis B virus infection. V usage is TRBV29-1 and J usage is TRBJ2-4, with D perhaps matching TRBD1 (5 bases). Written as DNA, the CDR3 is TGCAGCGCCACAGGACGGAGCCTAACCAAAAACATTCAGTACCTC. This encodes CSATGRSLTKNIQYL.